The text below deals with one T cell receptor (beta chain). The germline gives CDR1 SQVTM, CDR2 ANQGSEA. This CDR3 is built from 11 residues. Between the trimmed V and J ends, which lost 4 bases and 4 bases, there was a span of 7 bases. PCR involved 60 Vbeta and 13 Jbeta primers. Measured with immunoSEQ multiplex PCR; TCRdb has only the in-frame clones, and not every one. The sample lists roughly 130,000 clones, about 66% seen once, with about 1.6% in the top ten. This sample was included in a study of cytomegalovirus exposure and HLA in healthy donors. This receptor was obtained from a man younger than 45 in good health and CMV-seropositive. This chain connects TRBV29-1 to TRBJ2-5; D is ambiguous. The material sequenced was PBMCs. CDR3 loop: CSVVLRETQYF. The CDR3 DNA reads TGCAGCGTTGTTTTGAGAGAGACCCAGTACTTC.